The 25 T cell receptor beta chains in this list originate from one sample, sequenced in a study of blood T cell repertoires in COVID-19. TCRdb's table, derived via immunoSEQ multiplex PCR, lists solely in-frame clones and lacks some. The sample includes 30,000 to 40,000 clones, roughly 84% of them seen just once. The sequenced sample consisted of peripheral blood. The receptor source for this set is a human donor in a cohort sampled during active COVID-19.

The chain has TRBV28 and TRBJ1-5; D is unclear. Trimming left V 6 bases short and J 2 bases short, with 11 bases between. This CDR3 has 14 amino acids. Per germline, CDR1 MDHEN and CDR2 SYDVKM. The CDR3 DNA is TGTGCCAGCAGCAGTCCGGAGGGCAATCAGCCCCAGCATTTT. Encoded protein: CASSSPEGNQPQHF.

The V and J genes are TRBV5-1 and TRBJ2-1; tentative D call: TRBD1 (7 bases). Trimming shortened V by 2 bases and J by 4 bases, and 13 bases separated the two germline ends. The length of the CDR3 is 15 residues. Germline V lookup: CDR1 SGHRS, CDR2 YFSETQ. Here the CDR3 reads CASSLLAGQYNEQFF. CDR3 DNA sequence: TGCGCCAGCAGCTTACTTGCGGGACAGTACAATGAGCAGTTCTTC.

This rearrangement joins TRBV9 to TRBJ1-4, with 7 bases fitting TRBD1. The CDR3 loop spans 15 amino acids. The ends lost 4 bases at V and 5 bases at J; junction bases unmatched: 8. CDR1 SGDLS and CDR2 YYNGEE come from the germline V gene. The chain's CDR3 is CASSPLGQLNEKLFF. The CDR3 DNA reads as TGTGCCAGCAGCCCCTTGGGACAGTTGAATGAAAAACTGTTTTTT.

This clone has just one count. The V and J genes are TRBV6-2 or TRBV6-3 and TRBJ2-4, with 9 bases fitting TRBD2. The V and J ends lost 2 bases and 8 bases, in that order; junction bases with no gene match: 13. The CDR3 extends over 17 amino acids. Germline assignment: CDR1 MNHEY and CDR2 SVGEGT. The CDR3 loop reads CASSYRQPSGVAHIQYF. The CDR3, as DNA: TGTGCCAGCAGTTACCGTCAACCTAGCGGGGTAGCTCACATTCAGTACTTC.

The gene calls are TRBV14 and TRBJ2-7; the D is unclear. Trimming cost V 4 bases and J 3 bases, with 10 bases left between them. This CDR3 has 13 residues. Germline CDR1 SGHDN, CDR2 FVKESK. CDR3 amino acids: CASSPGMRYEQYF. For the CDR3, the DNA is TGTGCCAGCAGCCCAGGAATGCGCTACGAGCAGTACTTC.

The chain uses TRBV28 and TRBJ2-7, with D tentatively TRBD2 (6 bases). Germline V gene lookup returns CDR1 MDHEN and CDR2 SYDVKM. The CDR3 contains 14 residues. Trimming removed 6 bases at V and 2 bases at J, with 14 bases between. The CDR3 region has the DNA TGTGCCAGCAGCAGCCGGAGGGTAACCTACGAGCAGTACTTC. It specifies CASSSRRVTYEQYF.

The chain recombines TRBV6-5 with TRBJ1-3, with D unresolved. Germline values: CDR1 MNHEY, CDR2 SVGAGI. There are 14 residues in the CDR3. V lost 0 bases and J 1 base, leaving 4 bases between the germline ends. CDR3: CASSYSGSGNTIYF. The CDR3 DNA sequence: TGTGCCAGCAGTTACTCCGGGTCTGGAAACACCATATATTTT.

This chain connects TRBV9 to TRBJ2-1; D unresolved. Deletions cut 3 bases from V and 2 bases from J, with 15 bases between. CDR1 and CDR2 (germline): SGDLS, YYNGEE. The CDR3 contains 16 residues. This CDR3 reads CASSDAPRLAYNEQFF. In DNA form, the CDR3 reads TGTGCCAGCAGCGACGCCCCTCGCCTAGCCTACAATGAGCAGTTCTTC.

The CDR3 reads CASSLTENTEAFF. CDR3 sequence (DNA): TGTGCCAGCAGTTTAACAGAGAACACTGAAGCTTTCTTT. The J gene is TRBJ1-1, the V gene TRBV28, with no clear D. Trimming cost V 2 bases and J 1 base, with 5 bases left between them. CDR1 and CDR2 (germline): MDHEN, SYDVKM. CDR3 length: 13 residues.

The chain recombines TRBV21-1 with TRBJ2-1; no check of the table's D call, TRBD1, against the DNA was made. TRBV21-1 is a known pseudogene. This CDR3 is built from 14 residues. CDR3 sequence: CASPYRGQGNEQFF. CDR3 nucleotides: TGTGCCAGCCCCTATCGTGGCCAGGGTAATGAGCAGTTCTTC.

The chain couples TRBV7-9 to TRBJ1-5; maybe TRBD1 (5 bases). With 5 bases removed from V and 1 base from J, the gap between germline ends came to 9 bases. CDR1 is SEHNR, CDR2 FQNEAQ, per germline (reference sequence). The CDR3 runs to 14 residues. Here the CDR3 reads CASSPPGSNQPQHF. The CDR3 DNA follows: TGTGCCAGCAGCCCCCCAGGGAGCAATCAGCCCCAGCATTTT.

The chain has TRBV18 and TRBJ1-2; 8 nucleotides match TRBD1. The CDR3 contains 13 residues. V was pared by 6 bases and J by 8 bases, with 8 bases of the junction left unmatched. Per the germline V gene, CDR1 is KGHSH and CDR2 is LQKENI. This CDR3 reads CASSGDRWEGYTF. The CDR3 region has the DNA TGTGCCAGCTCGGGGGACAGGTGGGAAGGCTACACCTTC.

V and J are TRBV4-1 and TRBJ2-7; 7 bases match TRBD1. The V gene end was trimmed by 5 bases and the J gene end by 3 bases; junction bases not matched to a gene: 7. CDR3 size: 14 residues. The germline gives CDR1 MGHRA, CDR2 YSYEKL. CDR3 amino acids: CASSNRDSGYEQYF. The CDR3 nucleotides are TGCGCCAGCAGCAATCGGGACAGTGGCTACGAGCAGTACTTC.

This chain joins TRBV6-5 and TRBJ1-4, with D hard to call. CDR1 is MNHEY and CDR2 is SVGAGI in the germline V gene. This CDR3 has 13 residues. Deletions cut 7 bases from V and 8 bases from J, with 14 bases between. The CDR3 loop reads CASNLPGGEKLFF. CDR3 in DNA: TGTGCCAGCAACCTCCCGGGTGGCGAAAAACTGTTTTTT.

This chain connects TRBV18 to TRBJ2-7, with D unclear. Germline CDR1 is KGHSH and CDR2 is LQKENI. The CDR3 length is 14 residues. Trimming removed 1 base at V and 6 bases at J, with 13 bases between. Here the CDR3 reads CASSPHAPPAEQYF. CDR3 coding DNA: TGTGCCAGCTCACCACACGCGCCTCCCGCCGAGCAGTACTTC.

This rearrangement joins TRBV6-5 to TRBJ1-2, with TRBD1 matching over 12 bases. This CDR3 contains 14 residues. The germline V gene encodes CDR1 MNHEY and CDR2 SVGAGI. Losses at the gene ends were 6 bases for V and 8 bases for J; bases not matched to a gene: 7. The CDR3 region has the DNA TGTGCCAGCAGCTGGGGACAGGGGGCATGGGGCTACACCTTC. Translated, it gives CASSWGQGAWGYTF.

This chain joins TRBV2 and TRBJ2-3, with 8 bases matching TRBD2. Germline values: CDR1 SNHLY, CDR2 FYNNEI. CDR3 length: 15 amino acids. Germline trimming cut 3 bases from V and 1 base from J; bases unmatched to any gene: 3. For the CDR3, the DNA is TGTGCCAGCAGTGAGTTTAGCGGGGGCACAGATACGCAGTATTTT. Protein: CASSEFSGGTDTQYF.

The V gene is TRBV28, the J gene TRBJ2-7, with D unresolved. The CDR3 has 15 residues. Germline V gene data show CDR1 as MDHEN and CDR2 as SYDVKM. Trimming took off 6 bases at V and 3 bases at J, with 18 bases between the two ends. The CDR3 DNA reads TGTGCCAGCAGCCCCAATGGCCTGCGGCTCTACGAGCAGTACTTC. Translation: CASSPNGLRLYEQYF.

V usage is TRBV5-1 and J usage is TRBJ2-7; perhaps TRBD1 as D (5 bases). Germline CDR1 reads SGHRS; CDR2 reads YFSETQ. V dropped 5 bases and J dropped 3 bases, with 15 bases sitting between them. The CDR3 sequence is 14 residues long. The DNA of the CDR3 is TGCGCCAGCAGTGAAGGACAAAGGCGCTACGAGCAGTACTTC. Translated, it gives CASSEGQRRYEQYF.

The chain recombines TRBV3-1 (or the pseudogene TRBV3-2) with TRBJ2-2; 8 bases agree with TRBD2. CDR1 LGHDT and CDR2 YNNKEL come from the germline V gene (reference sequence). This CDR3 region has 15 residues. Losses at the gene ends were 4 bases for V and 5 bases for J; bases not matched to a gene: 6. CDR3 sequence reads: CASSRSGGGTGELFF. CDR3 DNA sequence: TGTGCCAGCAGCCGAAGCGGGGGAGGGACCGGGGAGCTGTTTTTT.

The chain links TRBV28 to TRBJ2-2, with 7 bases matching TRBD1. Per the germline V gene, CDR1 is MDHEN and CDR2 is SYDVKM. Losses at the gene ends were 6 bases for V and 2 bases for J; bases not matched to a gene: 6. The CDR3 spans 15 residues. Here the CDR3 reads CASRTSGGNTGELFF. The CDR3 DNA sequence: TGTGCCAGCAGGACATCAGGGGGAAACACCGGGGAGCTGTTTTTT.

Only one count was recorded for this clone. CDR3 loop: CASSSSTGNHEQFF. The CDR3, as DNA: TGCGCCAGCAGCTCCTCAACAGGGAATCATGAGCAGTTCTTC. The rearrangement links TRBV5-1 to TRBJ2-1, with D maybe TRBD1 (6 bases). The CDR3 runs to 14 residues. The germline V gene has CDR1 SGHRS and CDR2 YFSETQ. V lost 3 bases and J 8 bases, leaving 15 bases between the germline ends. Filled out from reference TRBV5-1 and TRBJ2-1, the complete variable domain reads KAGVTQTPRYLIKTRGQQVTLSCSPISGHRSVSWYQQTPGQGLQFLFEYFSETQRNKGNFPGRFSGRQFSNSRSEMNVSTLELGDSALYLCASSSSTGNHEQFFGPGTRLTVL.

This chain uses TRBV11-2 with TRBJ1-1; 8 nucleotides line up with TRBD1. The germline gives CDR1 SGHAT, CDR2 FQNNGV. This CDR3 region has 13 residues. Trimming removed 8 bases from V and 7 bases from J; junction bases left unmatched: 9. CDR3 protein: CASGKGQVSEAFF. CDR3 sequence (DNA): TGTGCCAGCGGCAAGGGACAGGTCAGTGAAGCTTTCTTT.

The chain uses TRBV4-2 and TRBJ1-6; D unclear. Germline V gene data show CDR1 as LGHNA and CDR2 as YNFKEQ. This CDR3 comprises 13 residues. Trimming stripped 1 base from V and 8 bases from J, with 6 bases between. CDR3 nucleotide sequence: TGTGCCAGCAGCCAAGGCGGAGATTCACCCCTCCACTTT. Protein product: CASSQGGDSPLHF.

CDR3 in DNA: TGTGCCAGCTCACCGGTTGAGGCGAGCAATGAGCAGTTCTTC. The encoded protein is CASSPVEASNEQFF. The V and J genes are TRBV18 and TRBJ2-1; D is undetermined. The CDR3 is 14 amino acids. Germline-derived CDR1 and CDR2 are KGHSH and LQKENI. The V end lost 3 bases, the J end lost 6 bases, and 12 bases lay between the germline ends.